These 18 T cell receptor beta chains share one sample of origin, sequenced in a study of shared clonotypes between healthy human individuals. Using immunoSEQ multiplex PCR, the repertoire was profiled, and TCRdb retains in-frame clones only, with some absent. The table includes about 2.4 million clones, 93% detected once. Sequenced input: naive CD4+ T cells from PBMCs. Documented subset: CD45RA+ positively selected. These receptors were taken from a man aged 18 to 29 in good health. Some clones in this sample may be carry-over from other donors' samples.

This chain connects TRBV6-1 to TRBJ1-3; D is unclear. Trimming took off 0 bases at V and 5 bases at J, with 5 bases between the two ends. Germline values: CDR1 MNHNS, CDR2 SASEGT. The CDR3 runs 13 residues. The CDR3 bases are TGTGCCAGCAGTGAAGCGCAGAGAAACACCATATATTTT. Translated: CASSEAQRNTIYF.

In this sample, this clone turned up once. The chain couples TRBV28 to TRBJ2-7, with D possibly being TRBD2 (5 bases). CDR3 length: 15 residues. V was pared by 6 bases and J by 2 bases, with 17 bases between. In germline, CDR1 is MDHEN, CDR2 SYDVKM. The chain's CDR3 is CASSLLERPPYEQYF. CDR3 sequence (DNA): TGTGCCAGCAGCCTGCTTGAGCGGCCGCCCTACGAGCAGTACTTC.

The chain joins TRBV5-1 to TRBJ2-7; 7 bases agree with TRBD1. V lost 4 bases and J lost 3; bases outside the gene matches: 13. CDR1 is SGHRS and CDR2 is YFSETQ in the germline V gene. The CDR3 spans 16 residues. The CDR3 protein is CASSPGFLAGGYEQYF. Written as DNA, the CDR3 is TGCGCCAGCAGCCCGGGGTTCTTGGCAGGGGGCTACGAGCAGTACTTC. Filled out from reference TRBV5-1 and TRBJ2-7, the complete variable domain reads KAGVTQTPRYLIKTRGQQVTLSCSPISGHRSVSWYQQTPGQGLQFLFEYFSETQRNKGNFPGRFSGRQFSNSRSEMNVSTLELGDSALYLCASSPGFLAGGYEQYFGPGTRLTVT.

The J gene is TRBJ2-2, the V gene TRBV5-1, with 8 bases identical to TRBD2. The V and J ends lost 7 bases and 6 bases, in that order; junction bases with no gene match: 8. The germline CDR1 and CDR2 sequences are SGHRS and YFSETQ. The CDR3 covers 14 residues. The chain's CDR3 is CASSGGGFAGELFF. The CDR3 DNA reads TGCGCCAGCTCCGGGGGGGGTTTCGCCGGGGAGCTGTTTTTT.

Only a few counts were recorded for this clone. This chain connects TRBV2 to TRBJ1-2; a possible D gene is TRBD1 (6 bases). CDR1 is SNHLY, CDR2 FYNNEI, per germline. The CDR3 is 14 amino acids. Trimming left V 6 bases short and J 6 bases short, with 17 bases between. The CDR3 DNA reads as TGTGCCAGCAGCGTTAGGACAGTCTTTGATGGCTACACCTTC. Translated, it gives CASSVRTVFDGYTF. The complete variable domain, with remaining parts taken from reference TRBV2 and TRBJ1-2, reads EPEVTQTPSHQVTQMGQEVILRCVPISNHLYFYWYRQILGQKVEFLVSFYNNEISEKSEIFDDQFSVERPDGSNFTLKIRSTKLEDSAMYFCASSVRTVFDGYTFGSGTRLTVV.

The rearrangement joins TRBV5-5 to TRBJ2-3, with TRBD2 as a possible D gene (7 bases). Germline CDR1 is SGHKS and CDR2 is YYEKEE (reference sequence). The CDR3 has 16 residues. Trimming took 7 bases from V and 0 from J, leaving 18 bases between them. The CDR3 here is CASRGVQGSSTDTQYF. The DNA of the CDR3 is TGTGCCAGCCGGGGGGTCCAGGGGTCTAGCACAGATACGCAGTATTTT.

The chain combines TRBV6-1 with TRBJ2-3; tentative D call: TRBD2 (5 bases). The germline gives CDR1 MNHNS, CDR2 SASEGT. Trimming took 5 bases from V and 6 from J, leaving 18 bases between them. This CDR3 is built from 15 residues. DNA of the CDR3: TGTGCCAGCAGTCTACTAGGGTTTACTGGGGATACGCAGTATTTT. Translation gives CASSLLGFTGDTQYF.

This chain joins TRBV7-7 and TRBJ2-6, with D hard to call. This CDR3 is built from 15 residues. The ends were cut back, 3 bases at V and 0 bases at J, with 6 bases in the middle. Germline-derived CDR1 and CDR2 are SSHAT and FNYEAQ (reference sequence). CDR3 in DNA: TGTGCCAGCAGCTTTGGCGTCTCTGGGGCCAACGTCCTGACTTTC. Residues: CASSFGVSGANVLTF.

The chain carries TRBV28 and TRBJ1-5; 7 positions agree with TRBD1. The CDR3 is made up of 13 amino acids. The V and J ends lost 6 bases and 4 bases, in that order; junction bases with no gene match: 3. The germline V gene encodes CDR1 MDHEN and CDR2 SYDVKM. CDR3: CASREGQNQPQHF. The CDR3 DNA is TGTGCCAGCAGGGAGGGACAGAATCAGCCCCAGCATTTT.

For the CDR3, the DNA is TGTGCCAGCAGCTTATTACGTACGGGACAGGGGGCCGAAGATACGCAGTATTTT. This encodes CASSLLRTGQGAEDTQYF. The chain combines TRBV7-3 with TRBJ2-3, with 12 bases identical to TRBD1. After removal of 2 bases from V and 5 bases from J, the junction contained 11 bases not matched to a gene. Germline V gene lookup returns CDR1 SGHTA and CDR2 FQGTGA. The length of the CDR3 is 18 residues.

As regards this clone: Additional DNA sequences in this sample encode the identical CDR3. The chain combines TRBV11-2 with TRBJ2-5; D is possibly TRBD1 (5 bases). V was shortened by 5 bases and J by 1 base, with 11 bases between the two germline ends. The CDR3 sequence is 14 residues long. Germline V lookup: CDR1 SGHAT, CDR2 FQNNGV. The CDR3 protein is CASSPRTRQETQYF. The CDR3 nucleotides are TGTGCCAGCAGCCCTCGGACACGCCAAGAGACCCAGTACTTC. Variable domain in full (rest from reference TRBV11-2 and TRBJ2-5): EAGVAQSPRYKIIEKRQSVAFWCNPISGHATLYWYQQILGQGPKLLIQFQNNGVVDDSQLPKDRFSAERLKGVDSTLKIQPAKLEDSAVYLCASSPRTRQETQYFGPGTRLLVL.

V usage is TRBV6-5 and J usage is TRBJ2-7; either TRBD1 or TRBD2 may supply D (5 bases each). V lost 0 bases and J 4 bases, leaving 13 bases between the germline ends. This CDR3 comprises 15 residues. Germline CDR1 is MNHEY and CDR2 is SVGAGI. CDR3 sequence: CASSYSSRDVYEQYF. CDR3 nucleotide sequence: TGTGCCAGCAGTTACTCGTCCCGGGACGTATACGAGCAGTACTTC.

The V gene is TRBV30, the J gene TRBJ2-5, with D possibly being TRBD1 or TRBD2 (7 bases each). V shed 3 bases and J shed 4 bases, with 30 bases lying between them. Germline CDR1 reads GTSNPN; CDR2 reads SVGIG (reference sequence). The length of the CDR3 is 19 residues. The CDR3 loop is CAWSRIPFRGRERAETQYF. The CDR3 DNA reads as TGTGCCTGGAGCCGTATACCCTTTAGGGGGCGGGAGAGGGCAGAGACCCAGTACTTC.

As regards this clone: This specimen includes other DNA sequences encoding the same CDR3. CDR3 residues: CASSRTSGSSYEQYF. The CDR3 coding sequence is TGTGCCAGCTCACGGACTTCGGGCAGTTCCTACGAGCAGTACTTC. This rearrangement joins TRBV18 to TRBJ2-7; the D gene is possibly TRBD2 (5 bases). The germline V and J ends were trimmed by 4 bases and 1 base, with 14 bases remaining between them. The CDR3 spans 15 residues. CDR1 and CDR2 (germline): KGHSH, LQKENI.

This rearrangement joins TRBV11-2 to TRBJ2-7, with D perhaps matching TRBD2 (7 bases). Germline CDR1 is SGHAT and CDR2 is FQNNGV. CDR3 length: 13 residues. V was pared by 6 bases and J by 6 bases, with 15 bases between. The CDR3 loop is CASSFGGPSEQYF. CDR3 sequence (DNA): TGTGCCAGCAGTTTCGGGGGGCCCAGCGAGCAGTACTTC.

This chain connects TRBV6-1 to TRBJ2-7; perhaps D is TRBD1 or TRBD2 (5 bases each). The CDR3 has 15 residues. Germline V gene sequence: CDR1 MNHNS, CDR2 SASEGT. V was clipped by 5 bases and J by 2 bases, with 16 bases between them. The CDR3 region is CASSPAGTPAYEQYF. The CDR3, as DNA: TGTGCCAGCAGTCCCGCCGGGACCCCGGCCTACGAGCAGTACTTC.

The chain uses TRBV9 and TRBJ2-3; 10 nucleotides agree with TRBD2. The CDR3 is made up of 15 amino acids. The germline V gene has CDR1 SGDLS and CDR2 YYNGEE. J was trimmed by 10 bases and V by 4 bases; bases with no gene match: 12. This CDR3 reads CASSPQREGAGAQYF. CDR3 sequence (DNA): TGTGCCAGCAGCCCCCAGCGGGAGGGCGCCGGGGCGCAGTATTTT.

The V call is TRBV27, the J call TRBJ2-7; tentative D call: TRBD1 (6 bases). The CDR3 sequence is 13 residues long. Germline V gene lookup returns CDR1 MNHEY and CDR2 SMNVEV (reference sequence). Between the trimmed V and J ends, which lost 9 bases and 2 bases, there was a span of 14 bases. CDR3 coding DNA: TGTGCCAGTCCTCGGGACAAAACCTACGAGCAGTACTTC. Translating it yields CASPRDKTYEQYF.